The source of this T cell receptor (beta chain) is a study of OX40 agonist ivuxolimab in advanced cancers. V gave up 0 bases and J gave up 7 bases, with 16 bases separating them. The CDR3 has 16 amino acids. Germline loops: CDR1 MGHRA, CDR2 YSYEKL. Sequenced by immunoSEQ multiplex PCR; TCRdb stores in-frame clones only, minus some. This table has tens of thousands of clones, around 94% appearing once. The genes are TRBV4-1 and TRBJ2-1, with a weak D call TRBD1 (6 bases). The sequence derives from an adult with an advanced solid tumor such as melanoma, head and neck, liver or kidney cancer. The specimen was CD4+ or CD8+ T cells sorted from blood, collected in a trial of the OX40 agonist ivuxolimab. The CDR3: CASSQDPGTPGNEQFF. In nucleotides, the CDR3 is TGCGCCAGCAGCCAAGATCCGGGGACACCTGGGAATGAGCAGTTCTTC.